A single sample gave rise to the 3 T cell receptor beta chains below, sequenced in a study of vaccination and CD4 T cells after COVID-19 (dated by TCRdb to 2021 to 2024). Libraries were prepared through PCR. Sequenced using an Illumina iSeq 100. TCRdb trimmed public reads at Q25 via fastp, called clones via MiXCR and kept in-frame beta chains. CDR3 protein sequences are deduplicated, and each keeps its most common genes and DNA. The sample data list 25,000 to 30,000 distinct CDR3 sequences, and under 65% of these were observed just once. The top ten clonotypes cover around 5.5% of the sample. The time point label corresponds to: late sampling 161 to 241 days after vaccination in three convalescent patients. The sequencing here drew on CD4+ T cells from blood, taken about 7 months after SARS-CoV-2 vaccination. The receptors were gathered from a human donor who had recovered from COVID-19.

This clonotype has only a few counts. V is TRBV6-5 and J is TRBJ2-7; tentative D call: TRBD2 (5 bases). CDR1 and CDR2 from the germline V gene are MNHEY and SVGAGI. The ends were cut back, 4 bases at V and 3 bases at J, with 10 bases in the middle. The CDR3 covers 13 residues. The CDR3 DNA reads TGTGCCAGCAGTTCGGGGAATTACTACGAGCAGTACTTC. This translates into CASSSGNYYEQYF.

The chain links TRBV7-9 to TRBJ2-2; unclear D gene. V lost 1 base and J lost 6, with 6 bases in between. CDR3 length: 13 amino acids. Germline lookup yields CDR1 SEHNR and CDR2 FQNEAQ (reference sequence). The CDR3, as DNA: TGTGCCAGCAGCTTAGTGGGGTCCGGGGAGCTGTTTTTT. This encodes CASSLVGSGELFF. Looking up the rest from reference TRBV7-9 and TRBJ2-2 gives the full variable domain: DTGVSQNPRHKITKRGQNVTFRCDPISEHNRLYWYRQTLGQGPEFLTYFQNEAQLEKSRLLSDRFSAERPKGSFSTLEIQRTEQGDSAMYLCASSLVGSGELFFGEGSRLTVL.

The gene calls are TRBV6-1 and TRBJ2-1; 9 bases align to TRBD2. Germline V gene lookup returns CDR1 MNHNS and CDR2 SASEGT. CDR3 length: 16 amino acids. J lost 8 bases, V lost 2 bases, and 10 bases had no gene match. Here the CDR3 reads CASSERRLAGLYEQFF. The CDR3 DNA reads TGTGCCAGCAGTGAAAGGCGCCTAGCGGGACTCTATGAGCAGTTCTTC.